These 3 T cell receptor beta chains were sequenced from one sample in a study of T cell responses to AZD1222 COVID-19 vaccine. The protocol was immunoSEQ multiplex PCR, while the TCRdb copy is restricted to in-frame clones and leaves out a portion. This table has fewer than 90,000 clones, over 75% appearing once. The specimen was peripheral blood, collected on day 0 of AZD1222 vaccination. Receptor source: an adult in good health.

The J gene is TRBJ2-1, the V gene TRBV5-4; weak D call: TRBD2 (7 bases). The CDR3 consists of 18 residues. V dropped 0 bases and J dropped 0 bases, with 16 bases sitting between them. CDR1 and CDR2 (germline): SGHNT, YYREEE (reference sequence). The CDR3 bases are TGTGCCAGCAGCTTGGGTGGGGGGGCCCCGAGCTCCTACAATGAGCAGTTCTTC. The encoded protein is CASSLGGGAPSSYNEQFF.

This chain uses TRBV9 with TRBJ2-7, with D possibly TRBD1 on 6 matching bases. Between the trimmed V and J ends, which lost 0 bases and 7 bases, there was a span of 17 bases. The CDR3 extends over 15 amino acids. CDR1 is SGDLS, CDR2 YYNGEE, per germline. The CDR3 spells CASSVVGGTLGEQYF. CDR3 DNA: TGTGCCAGCAGCGTAGTTGGGGGCACCCTCGGGGAGCAGTACTTC. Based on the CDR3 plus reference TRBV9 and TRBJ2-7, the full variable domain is DSGVTQTPKHLITATGQRVTLRCSPRSGDLSVYWYQQSLDQGLQFLIQYYNGEERAKGNILERFSAQQFPDLHSELNLSSLELGDSALYFCASSVVGGTLGEQYFGPGTRLTVT.

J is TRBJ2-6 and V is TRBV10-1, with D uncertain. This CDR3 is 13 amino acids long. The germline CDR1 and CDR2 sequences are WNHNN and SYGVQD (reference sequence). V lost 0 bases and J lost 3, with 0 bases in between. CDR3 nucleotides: TGCGCCAGCAGTGAGTCTGGGGCCAACGTCCTGACTTTC. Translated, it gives CASSESGANVLTF.